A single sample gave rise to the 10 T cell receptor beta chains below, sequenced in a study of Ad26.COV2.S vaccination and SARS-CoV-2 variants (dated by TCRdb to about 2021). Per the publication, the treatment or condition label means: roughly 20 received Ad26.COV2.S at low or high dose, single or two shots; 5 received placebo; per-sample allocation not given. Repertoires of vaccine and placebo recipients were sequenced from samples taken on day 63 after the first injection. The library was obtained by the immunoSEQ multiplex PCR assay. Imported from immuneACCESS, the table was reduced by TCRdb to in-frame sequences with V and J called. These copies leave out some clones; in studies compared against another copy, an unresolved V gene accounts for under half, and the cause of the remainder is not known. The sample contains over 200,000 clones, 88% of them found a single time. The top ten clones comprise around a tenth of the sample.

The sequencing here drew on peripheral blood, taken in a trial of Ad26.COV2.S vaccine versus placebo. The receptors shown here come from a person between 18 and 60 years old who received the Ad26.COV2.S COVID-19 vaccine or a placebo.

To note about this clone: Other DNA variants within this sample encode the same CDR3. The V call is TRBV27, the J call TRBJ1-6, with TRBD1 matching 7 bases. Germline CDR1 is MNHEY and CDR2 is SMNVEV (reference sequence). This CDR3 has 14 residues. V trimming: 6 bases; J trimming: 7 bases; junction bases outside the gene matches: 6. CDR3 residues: CASSLGQVNSPLHF. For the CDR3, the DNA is TGTGCCAGCAGCCTTGGACAGGTGAATTCACCCCTCCACTTT.

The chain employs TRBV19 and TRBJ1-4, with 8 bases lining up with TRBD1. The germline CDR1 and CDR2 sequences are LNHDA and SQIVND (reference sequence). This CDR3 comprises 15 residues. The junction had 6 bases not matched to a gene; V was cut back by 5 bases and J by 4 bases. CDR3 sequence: CASSDTGGVNEKLFF. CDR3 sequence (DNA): TGTGCCAGTAGTGACACAGGGGGTGTTAATGAAAAACTGTTTTTT.

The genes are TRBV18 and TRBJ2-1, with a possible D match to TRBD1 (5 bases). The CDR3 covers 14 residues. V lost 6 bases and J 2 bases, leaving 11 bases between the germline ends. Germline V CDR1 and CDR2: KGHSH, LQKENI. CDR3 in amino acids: CASSLAGTYNEQFF. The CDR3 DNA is TGTGCCAGCTCTCTTGCAGGGACCTACAATGAGCAGTTCTTC.

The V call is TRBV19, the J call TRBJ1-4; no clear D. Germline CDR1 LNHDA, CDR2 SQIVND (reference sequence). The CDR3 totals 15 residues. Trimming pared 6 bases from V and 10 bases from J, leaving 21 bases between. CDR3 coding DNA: TGTGCCAGTAGCTCTTTGAGGGAGGCCTATGGAAAACTGTTTTTT. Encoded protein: CASSSLREAYGKLFF.

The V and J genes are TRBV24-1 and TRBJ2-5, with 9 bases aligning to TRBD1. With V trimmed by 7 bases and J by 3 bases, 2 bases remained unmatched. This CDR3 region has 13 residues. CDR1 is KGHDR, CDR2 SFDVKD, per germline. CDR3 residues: CATRGQGEETQYF. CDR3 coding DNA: TGTGCCACCAGGGGACAGGGAGAAGAGACCCAGTACTTC.

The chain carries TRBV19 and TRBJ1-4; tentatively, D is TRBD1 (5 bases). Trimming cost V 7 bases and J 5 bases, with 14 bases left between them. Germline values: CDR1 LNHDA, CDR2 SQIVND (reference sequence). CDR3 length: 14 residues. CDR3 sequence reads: CASKDIRRNEKLFF. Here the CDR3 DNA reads TGTGCCAGTAAGGACATTCGGCGGAATGAAAAACTGTTTTTT.

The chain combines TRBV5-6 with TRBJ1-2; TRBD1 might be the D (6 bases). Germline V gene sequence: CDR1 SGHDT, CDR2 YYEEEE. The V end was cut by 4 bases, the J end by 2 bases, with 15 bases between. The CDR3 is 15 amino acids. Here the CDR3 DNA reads TGTGCCAGCAGCCCGAGGGGGGTGGGGAACTATGGCTACACCTTC. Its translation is CASSPRGVGNYGYTF.

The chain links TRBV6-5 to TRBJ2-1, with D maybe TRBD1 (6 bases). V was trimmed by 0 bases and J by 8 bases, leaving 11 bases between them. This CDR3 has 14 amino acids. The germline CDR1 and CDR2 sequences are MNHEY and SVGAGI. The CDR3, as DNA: TGTGCCAGCAGTTACTCCTACAGGGCCCATGAGCAGTTCTTC. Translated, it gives CASSYSYRAHEQFF.

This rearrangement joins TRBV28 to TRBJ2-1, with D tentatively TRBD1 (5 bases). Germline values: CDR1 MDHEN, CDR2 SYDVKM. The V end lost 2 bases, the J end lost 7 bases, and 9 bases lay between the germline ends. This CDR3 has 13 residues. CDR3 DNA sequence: TGTGCCAGCAGTTTAAGGGGCCCAAATGAGCAGTTCTTC. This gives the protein CASSLRGPNEQFF.

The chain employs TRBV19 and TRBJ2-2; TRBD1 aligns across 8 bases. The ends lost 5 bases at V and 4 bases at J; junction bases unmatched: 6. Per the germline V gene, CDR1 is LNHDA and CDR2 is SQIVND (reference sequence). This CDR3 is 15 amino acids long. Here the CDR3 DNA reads TGTGCCAGTAGTGCCCCGGGACAGGTCACCGGGGAGCTGTTTTTT. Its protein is CASSAPGQVTGELFF.